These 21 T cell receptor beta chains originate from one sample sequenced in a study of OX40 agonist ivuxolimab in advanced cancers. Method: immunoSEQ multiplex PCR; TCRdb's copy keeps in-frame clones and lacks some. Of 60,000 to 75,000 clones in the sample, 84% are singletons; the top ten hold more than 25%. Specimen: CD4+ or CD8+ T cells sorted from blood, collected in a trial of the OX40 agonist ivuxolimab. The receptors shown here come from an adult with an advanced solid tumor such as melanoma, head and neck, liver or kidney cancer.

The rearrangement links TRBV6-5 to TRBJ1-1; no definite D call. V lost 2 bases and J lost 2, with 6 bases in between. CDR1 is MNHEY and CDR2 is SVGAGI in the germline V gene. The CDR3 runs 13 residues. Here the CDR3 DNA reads TGTGCCAGCAGTTACGATCTTAACACTGAAGCTTTCTTT. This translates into CASSYDLNTEAFF.

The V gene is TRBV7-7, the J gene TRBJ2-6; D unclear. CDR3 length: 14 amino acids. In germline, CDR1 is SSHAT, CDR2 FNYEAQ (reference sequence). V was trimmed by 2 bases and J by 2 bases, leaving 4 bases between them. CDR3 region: CASSLLPGANVLTF. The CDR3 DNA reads TGTGCCAGCAGCTTATTACCTGGGGCCAACGTCCTGACTTTC.

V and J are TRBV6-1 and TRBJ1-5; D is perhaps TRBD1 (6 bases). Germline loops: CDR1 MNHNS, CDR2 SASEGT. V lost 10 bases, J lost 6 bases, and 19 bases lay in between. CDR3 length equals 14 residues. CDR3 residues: CATASRGVRQPQHF. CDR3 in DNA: TGTGCCACCGCCTCCAGGGGAGTGCGTCAGCCCCAGCATTTT.

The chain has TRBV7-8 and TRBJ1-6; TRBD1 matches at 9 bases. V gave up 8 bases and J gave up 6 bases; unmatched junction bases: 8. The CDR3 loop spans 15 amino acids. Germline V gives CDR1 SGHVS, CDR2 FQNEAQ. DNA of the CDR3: TGTGCCAGCCGCCCGGGGGGACAGGGTAATTCACCCCTCCACTTT. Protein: CASRPGGQGNSPLHF.

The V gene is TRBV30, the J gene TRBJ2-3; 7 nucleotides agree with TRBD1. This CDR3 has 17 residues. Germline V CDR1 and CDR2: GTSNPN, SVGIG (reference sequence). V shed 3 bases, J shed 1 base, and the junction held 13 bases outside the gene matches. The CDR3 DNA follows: TGTGCCTGGAGCCGCGACAGGGATTTCCCTGGCACAGATACGCAGTATTTT. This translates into CAWSRDRDFPGTDTQYF.

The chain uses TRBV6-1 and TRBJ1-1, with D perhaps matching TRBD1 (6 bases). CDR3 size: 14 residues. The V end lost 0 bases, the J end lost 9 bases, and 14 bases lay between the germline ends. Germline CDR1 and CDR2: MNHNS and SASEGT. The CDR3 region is CASSEAEVQGKAFF. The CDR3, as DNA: TGTGCCAGCAGTGAAGCGGAGGTCCAGGGGAAAGCTTTCTTT.

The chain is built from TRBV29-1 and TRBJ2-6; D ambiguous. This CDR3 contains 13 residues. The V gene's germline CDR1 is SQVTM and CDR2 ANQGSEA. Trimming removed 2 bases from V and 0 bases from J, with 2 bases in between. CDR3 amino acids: CSVERSGANVLTF. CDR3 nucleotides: TGCAGCGTTGAACGCTCTGGGGCCAACGTCCTGACTTTC.

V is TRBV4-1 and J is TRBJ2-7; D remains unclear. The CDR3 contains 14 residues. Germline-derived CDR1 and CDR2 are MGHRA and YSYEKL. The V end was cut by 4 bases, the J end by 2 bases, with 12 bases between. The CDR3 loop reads CASSLGLGTYEQYF. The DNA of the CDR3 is TGCGCCAGCAGCCTGGGTCTAGGAACCTACGAGCAGTACTTC.

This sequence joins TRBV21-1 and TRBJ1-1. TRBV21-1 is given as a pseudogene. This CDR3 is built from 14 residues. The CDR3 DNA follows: TGTGCCAGCAGCTCTGGGACGGACATCACTGAAGCTTTCTTT. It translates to CASSSGTDITEAFF.

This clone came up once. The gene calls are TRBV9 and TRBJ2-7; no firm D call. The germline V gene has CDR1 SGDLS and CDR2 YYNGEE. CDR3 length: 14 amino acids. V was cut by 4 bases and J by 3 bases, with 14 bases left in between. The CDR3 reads CASSPRFESYEQYF. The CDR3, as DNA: TGTGCCAGCAGCCCCCGCTTCGAAAGCTACGAGCAGTACTTC.

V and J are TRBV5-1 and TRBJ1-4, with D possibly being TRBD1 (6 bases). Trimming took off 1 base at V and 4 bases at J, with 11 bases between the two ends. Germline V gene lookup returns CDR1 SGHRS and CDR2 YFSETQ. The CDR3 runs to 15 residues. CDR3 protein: CASSLFGGHNEKLFF. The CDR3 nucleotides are TGCGCCAGCAGCTTGTTCGGGGGCCATAATGAAAAACTGTTTTTT.

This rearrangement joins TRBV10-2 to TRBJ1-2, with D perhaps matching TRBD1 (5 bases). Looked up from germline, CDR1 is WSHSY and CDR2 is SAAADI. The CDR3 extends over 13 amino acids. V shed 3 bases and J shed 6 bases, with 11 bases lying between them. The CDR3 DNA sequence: TGCGCCAGCAGTGAAGCAGGGCGCAATGGCTACACCTTC. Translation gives CASSEAGRNGYTF.

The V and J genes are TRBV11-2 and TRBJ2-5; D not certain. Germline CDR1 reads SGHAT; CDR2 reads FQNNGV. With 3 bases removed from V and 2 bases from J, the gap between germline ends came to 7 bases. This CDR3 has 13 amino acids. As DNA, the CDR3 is TGTGCCAGCAGCTTCGACCTACAAGAGACCCAGTACTTC. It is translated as CASSFDLQETQYF.

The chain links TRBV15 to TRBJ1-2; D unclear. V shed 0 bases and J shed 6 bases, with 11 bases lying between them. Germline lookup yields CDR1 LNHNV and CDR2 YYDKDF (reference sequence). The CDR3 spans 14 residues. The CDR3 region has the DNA TGTGCCACCAGCAGAGATTATGAGGATGATGGCTACACCTTC. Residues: CATSRDYEDDGYTF.

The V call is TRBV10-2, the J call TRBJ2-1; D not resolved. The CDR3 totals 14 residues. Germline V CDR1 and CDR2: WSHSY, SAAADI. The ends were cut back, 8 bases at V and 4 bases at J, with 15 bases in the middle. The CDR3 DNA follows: TGCGCCAGCCTACCTTGGACGGAATACAATGAGCAGTTCTTC. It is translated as CASLPWTEYNEQFF.

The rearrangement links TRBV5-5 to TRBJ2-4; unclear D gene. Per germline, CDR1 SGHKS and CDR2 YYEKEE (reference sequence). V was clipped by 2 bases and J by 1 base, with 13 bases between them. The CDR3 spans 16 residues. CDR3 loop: CASSFQIQPAKNIQYF. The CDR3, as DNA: TGTGCCAGCAGCTTCCAGATCCAGCCCGCCAAAAACATTCAGTACTTC.

The CDR3 DNA reads as TGTGCCAGCAGCCAAGCCGGGACAGGGAGGTACAATGAGCAGTTCTTC. Its translation is CASSQAGTGRYNEQFF. This chain links TRBV5-5 with TRBJ2-1, with 9 bases identical to TRBD1. The CDR3 is 16 residues long. Germline V gene sequence: CDR1 SGHKS, CDR2 YYEKEE (reference sequence). The trim removed 4 bases at V and 4 bases at J, leaving 9 bases unmatched.

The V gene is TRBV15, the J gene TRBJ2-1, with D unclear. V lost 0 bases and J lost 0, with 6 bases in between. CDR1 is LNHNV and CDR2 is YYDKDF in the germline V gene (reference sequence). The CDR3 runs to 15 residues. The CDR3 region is CATSREQSSYNEQFF. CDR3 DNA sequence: TGTGCCACCAGCAGAGAGCAGAGCTCCTACAATGAGCAGTTCTTC.

CDR3 loop: CASGGYSTAGDEQFF. CDR3 in DNA: TGTGCCAGCGGGGGGTACAGCACCGCAGGGGATGAGCAGTTCTTC. The chain has TRBV6-6 and TRBJ2-1; the D gene could be TRBD1 or TRBD2 (6 bases each). This CDR3 has 15 amino acids. V was trimmed by 8 bases and J by 8 bases, leaving 22 bases between them. Looked up from germline, CDR1 is MNHNY and CDR2 is SVGAGI (reference sequence).

The CDR3 DNA is TGTGCCAGCAGCTCCCTGGGCGGGGACGTTCCGGAGACCCAGTACTTC. It specifies CASSSLGGDVPETQYF. The rearrangement links TRBV5-4 to TRBJ2-5; D is perhaps TRBD2 (6 bases). This CDR3 region has 16 residues. Germline V gene data show CDR1 as SGHNT and CDR2 as YYREEE (reference sequence). Trimming left V 3 bases short and J 5 bases short, with 20 bases between.

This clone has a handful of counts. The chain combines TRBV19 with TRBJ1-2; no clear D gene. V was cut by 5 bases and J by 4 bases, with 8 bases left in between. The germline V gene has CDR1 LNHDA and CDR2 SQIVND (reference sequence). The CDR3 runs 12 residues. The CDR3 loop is CASSLRSYGYTF. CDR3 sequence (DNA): TGTGCCAGTAGTTTGCGATCCTATGGCTACACCTTC.